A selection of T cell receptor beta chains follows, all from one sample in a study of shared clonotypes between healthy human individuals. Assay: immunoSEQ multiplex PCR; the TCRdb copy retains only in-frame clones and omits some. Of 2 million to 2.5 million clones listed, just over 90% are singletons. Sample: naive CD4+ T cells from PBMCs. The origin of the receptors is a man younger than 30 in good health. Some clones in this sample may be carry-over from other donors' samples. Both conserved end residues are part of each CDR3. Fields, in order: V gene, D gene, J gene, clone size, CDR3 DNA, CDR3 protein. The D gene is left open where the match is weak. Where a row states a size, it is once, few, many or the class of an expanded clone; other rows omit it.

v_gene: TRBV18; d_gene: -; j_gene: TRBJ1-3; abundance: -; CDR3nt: TGTGCCAGCTCACCGATAACAGGGCCCGGAAACACCATATATTTT; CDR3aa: CASSPITGPGNTIYF
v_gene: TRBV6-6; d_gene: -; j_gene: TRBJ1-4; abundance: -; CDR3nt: TGTGCCAGCAGTTACTCAGGGGTAGATGAAAAACTGTTTTTT; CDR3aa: CASSYSGVDEKLFF
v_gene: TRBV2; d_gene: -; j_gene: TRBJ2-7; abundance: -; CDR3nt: TGTGCCAGCAGTGATCAGGGGAACCCCTACGAGCAGTACTTC; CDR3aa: CASSDQGNPYEQYF
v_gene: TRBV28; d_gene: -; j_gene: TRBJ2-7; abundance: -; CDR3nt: TGTGCCAGCAGCGAAGCAGGGGAGGGGATTCGTCTCGAGCAGTACTTC; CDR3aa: CASSEAGEGIRLEQYF
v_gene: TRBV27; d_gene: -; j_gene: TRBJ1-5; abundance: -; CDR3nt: TGTGCCAGCAAAGCCTTCCGGGGAAATCAGCCCCAGCATTTT; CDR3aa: CASKAFRGNQPQHF
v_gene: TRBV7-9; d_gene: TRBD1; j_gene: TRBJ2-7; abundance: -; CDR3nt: TGTGCCAGCAGCTTCGGCCAGGGGGTCAACGAGCAGTACTTC; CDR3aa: CASSFGQGVNEQYF
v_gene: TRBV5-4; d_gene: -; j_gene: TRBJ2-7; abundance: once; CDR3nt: TGTGCCAGCAGCCCACGGGATGCGGGGGAGCAGTACTTC; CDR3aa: CASSPRDAGEQYF
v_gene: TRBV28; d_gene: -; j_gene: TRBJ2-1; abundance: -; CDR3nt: TGTGCCAGCAGTTTCCAGGACCTTGTGGGGGGTGAGCAGTTCTTC; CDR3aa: CASSFQDLVGGEQFF
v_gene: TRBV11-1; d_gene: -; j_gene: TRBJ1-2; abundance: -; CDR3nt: TGTGCCAGCAGCCTCGGGCCCCTTAACTATGGCTACACCTTC; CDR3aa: CASSLGPLNYGYTF
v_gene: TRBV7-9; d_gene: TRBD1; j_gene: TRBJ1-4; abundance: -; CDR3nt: TGTGCCAGCAGCCACCAGACAGGGTCTAATGAAAAACTGTTTTTT; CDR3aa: CASSHQTGSNEKLFF
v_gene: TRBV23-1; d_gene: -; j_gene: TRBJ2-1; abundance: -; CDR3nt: TGCGCCAGCAGTCTCCGGGGGAGCTCCTACAATGAGCAGTTCTTC; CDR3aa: CASSLRGSSYNEQFF
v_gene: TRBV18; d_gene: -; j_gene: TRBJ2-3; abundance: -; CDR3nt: TGTGCCAGCTCATTCAGGGCAGATACGCAGTATTTT; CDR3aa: CASSFRADTQYF
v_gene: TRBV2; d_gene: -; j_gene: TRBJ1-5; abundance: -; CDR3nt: TGTGCCAGCACCATCAACGGCAATCAGCCCCAGCATTTT; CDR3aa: CASTINGNQPQHF
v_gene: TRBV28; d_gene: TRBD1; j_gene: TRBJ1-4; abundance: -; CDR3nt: TGTGCCAGCAGTTTATTACTCGGGACAGGGGAAAAACTGTTTTTT; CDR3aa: CASSLLLGTGEKLFF
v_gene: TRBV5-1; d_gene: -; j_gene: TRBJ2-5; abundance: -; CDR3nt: TGCGCCAGCAGCTTGGACACGGAGACCCAGTACTTC; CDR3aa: CASSLDTETQYF
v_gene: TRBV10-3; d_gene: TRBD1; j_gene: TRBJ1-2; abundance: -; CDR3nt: TGTGCCATCAGAACCGGGACAGTAAGAGGCTACACCTTC; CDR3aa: CAIRTGTVRGYTF
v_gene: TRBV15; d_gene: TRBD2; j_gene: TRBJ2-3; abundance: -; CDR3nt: TGTGCCACCAGCAGAGATGGGCTAGCGGGAGAGGGTGTCACAGATACGCAGTATTTT; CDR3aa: CATSRDGLAGEGVTDTQYF
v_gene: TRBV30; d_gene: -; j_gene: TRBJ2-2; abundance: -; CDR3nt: TGTGCCTGGAGTCCCGGGAGTGCGACCGGGGAGCTGTTTTTT; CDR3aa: CAWSPGSATGELFF
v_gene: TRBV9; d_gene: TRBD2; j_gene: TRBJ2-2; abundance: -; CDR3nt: TGTGCCAGCAGCCCTCAAGCCCGGCTAGCGGGAGGTAACGGGGAGCTGTTTTTT; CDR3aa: CASSPQARLAGGNGELFF
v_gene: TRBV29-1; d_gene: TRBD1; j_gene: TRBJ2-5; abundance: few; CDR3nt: TGCAGCGGAGGGGGCGCAGGAGAGACCCAGTACTTC; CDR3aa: CSGGGAGETQYF
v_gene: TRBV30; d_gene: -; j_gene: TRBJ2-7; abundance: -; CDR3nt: TGTGCCTGGAGTGCCGGGGACGGCTACGAGCAGTACTTC; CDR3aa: CAWSAGDGYEQYF
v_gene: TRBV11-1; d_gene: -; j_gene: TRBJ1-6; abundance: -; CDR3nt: TGTGCCAGCAGCTTAGAAGGGGGTTCACCCCTCCACTTT; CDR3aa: CASSLEGGSPLHF
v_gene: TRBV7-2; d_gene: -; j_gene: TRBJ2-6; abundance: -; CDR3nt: TGTGCCAGCAGCCGAACATCGACACACTCTGGGGCCAACGTCCTGACTTTC; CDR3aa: CASSRTSTHSGANVLTF
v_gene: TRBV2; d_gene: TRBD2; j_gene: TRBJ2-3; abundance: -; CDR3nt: TGTGCCAGCAGTGGGGGACTAGCGGGAGGGTCAGATACGCAGTATTTT; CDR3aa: CASSGGLAGGSDTQYF
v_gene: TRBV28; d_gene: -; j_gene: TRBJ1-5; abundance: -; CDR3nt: TGTGCCAGCAGTTTTAACAGGGTGGTTAGTTTTCAGCCCCAGCATTTT; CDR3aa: CASSFNRVVSFQPQHF
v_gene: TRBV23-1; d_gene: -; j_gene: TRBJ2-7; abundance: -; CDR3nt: TGCGCCAGCACCCCGGGCGAGCAGTACTTC; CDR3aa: CASTPGEQYF
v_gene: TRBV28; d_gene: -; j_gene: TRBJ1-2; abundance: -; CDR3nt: TGTGCCGCACAAATGGAGGGACAAGGGAACTATGGCTACACCTTC; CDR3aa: CAAQMEGQGNYGYTF
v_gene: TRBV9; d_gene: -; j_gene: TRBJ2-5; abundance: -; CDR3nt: TGTGCCAGCAGCCCTACAGGGTACGGGGAGACCCAGTACTTC; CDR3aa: CASSPTGYGETQYF